This T cell receptor beta chain was recovered during a study of blood T cell repertoires in COVID-19. Trimming removed 3 bases from V and 5 bases from J; junction bases left unmatched: 2. The CDR3 spans 14 residues. Germline CDR1 is SGHNT and CDR2 is YENEEA. Assay used: immunoSEQ multiplex PCR; TCRdb lists only in-frame clones, some missing. There are roughly 54,000 clones in the sample; 85% to 90% occur only once, and 28% lies in the top ten. The clonotype was recovered from a human donor in a cohort sampled during active COVID-19. This chain links TRBV11-3 with TRBJ2-1; 9 positions match TRBD2. The sample consisted of peripheral blood. The CDR3 nucleotides read TGTGCCAGCAGCTTTGCTAGCGGGGACAATGAGCAGTTCTTC. Protein sequence: CASSFASGDNEQFF.